This T cell receptor beta chain was retrieved from a study of T-cell reconstitution after alpha-beta-depleted transplantation in children. In regard to this clonotype: Its matching antigen is unknown.

Study outcomes and limitations: Two months or so post-transplant, alpha-beta T cells reportedly derived from several hundred expanded graft clones. It was newly produced T cells that mostly accounted for T-cell counts and diversity one year after transplant.

It was with unique molecular identifiers that the TCRbeta library was prepared. TCRdb re-analysed the PCR reads in MiXCR, keeping a single row per CDR3 protein. The sample comprises 500,000 to 600,000 distinct CDR3 sequences, more than 20% of which are singletons, and around 36% rests with the top ten. Germline loops: CDR1 MDHEN, CDR2 SYDVKM. The CDR3 length is 16 residues. Unmatched junction bases numbered 10, after V lost 6 bases and J lost 2 bases. The TCR originated in a boy in the first two years of life with Wiskott-Aldrich syndrome, due to receive a stem cell transplant. The specimen was PBMCs, collected before TCRalphabeta/CD19-depleted stem cell transplant. The rearrangement joins TRBV28 to TRBJ2-1, with 7 bases identical to TRBD2. CDR3 sequence (DNA): TGTGCCAGCAGCCCAAGACTAGCCGTAACCTACAATGAGCAGTTCTTC. It is translated as CASSPRLAVTYNEQFF.